What follows are 18 T cell receptor beta chains derived from one specimen sequenced in a study of PD-1 blockade in classical Hodgkin lymphoma. Sequenced by immunoSEQ multiplex PCR; TCRdb stores in-frame clones only, minus some. Of over 25,000 clones listed, 65% to 90% were seen once; the top ten hold 2.5%. With no exception, relapse followed autologous stem cell transplantation in all patients, and brentuximab vedotin exposure varied. Here the sequenced sample was peripheral blood mononuclear cells (PBMCs), taken at baseline. The receptors were gathered from a human donor with classical Hodgkin lymphoma.

This clone occurred once. This chain links TRBV7-9 with TRBJ1-2; 7 nucleotides agree with TRBD1. Trimming cost V 6 bases and J 0 bases; bases outside gene matches: 7. CDR1 is SEHNR and CDR2 is FQNEAQ in the germline V gene (reference sequence). There are 15 residues in the CDR3. The CDR3 DNA follows: TGTGCCAGCAGTCCGGGACAGCTATCTAACTATGGCTACACCTTC. Encoded protein: CASSPGQLSNYGYTF.

This clone was seen just once. The chain uses TRBV9 and TRBJ2-2; D is possibly TRBD2 (5 bases). CDR1 is SGDLS, CDR2 YYNGEE, per germline. This CDR3 comprises 16 residues. V lost 0 bases to trimming and J lost 3 bases, with 12 bases between them. The CDR3 DNA reads TGTGCCAGCAGCGTAGGATCCGGACTTTACACCGGGGAGCTGTTTTTT. It is translated as CASSVGSGLYTGELFF. The full variable domain, with the rest looked up from reference TRBV9 and TRBJ2-2, is DSGVTQTPKHLITATGQRVTLRCSPRSGDLSVYWYQQSLDQGLQFLIQYYNGEERAKGNILERFSAQQFPDLHSELNLSSLELGDSALYFCASSVGSGLYTGELFFGEGSRLTVL.

The V and J genes are TRBV5-1 and TRBJ1-2; 9 bases agree with TRBD1. This CDR3 region has 15 residues. The V gene end was trimmed by 0 bases and the J gene end by 4 bases; junction bases not matched to a gene: 4. Germline V gene sequence: CDR1 SGHRS, CDR2 YFSETQ. The CDR3 loop reads CASSLGTGVSYGYTF. CDR3 DNA: TGCGCCAGCAGCTTGGGGACAGGGGTTTCCTATGGCTACACCTTC.

This sequence joins TRBV4-2 and TRBJ2-5; 8 bases fit TRBD2. J was trimmed by 5 bases and V by 0 bases; bases with no gene match: 8. Germline lookup yields CDR1 LGHNA and CDR2 YNFKEQ. The CDR3 is 16 residues long. The CDR3: CASSQEPGGLVETQYF. CDR3 nucleotides: TGTGCCAGCAGCCAAGAGCCGGGGGGGCTAGTGGAGACCCAGTACTTC.

The gene calls are TRBV9 and TRBJ1-6; D perhaps matches TRBD1 (5 bases). Germline V CDR1 and CDR2: SGDLS, YYNGEE. There are 16 residues in the CDR3. Trimming took off 0 bases at V and 4 bases at J, with 11 bases between the two ends. The DNA of the CDR3 is TGTGCCAGCAGCGTAGGGGAGGACACATATAATTCACCCCTCCACTTT. Its protein product is CASSVGEDTYNSPLHF.

This sequence joins TRBV5-1 and TRBJ2-5, with D maybe TRBD2 (5 bases). This CDR3 comprises 12 residues. Germline assignment: CDR1 SGHRS and CDR2 YFSETQ. Trimming removed 9 bases at V and 0 bases at J, with 9 bases between. The CDR3 region has the DNA TGCGCCACGAGGGTGGACCAAGAGACCCAGTACTTC. Translated, it gives CATRVDQETQYF.

The V and J genes are TRBV5-1 and TRBJ2-3; TRBD2 aligns across 11 bases. Germline V gene lookup returns CDR1 SGHRS and CDR2 YFSETQ. The CDR3 is 16 amino acids. Trimming took 0 bases from V and 3 from J; bases not matched to a gene: 3. DNA of the CDR3: TGCGCCAGCAGCTTGGCGACTAGCGGGGATACAGATACGCAGTATTTT. Translating gives CASSLATSGDTDTQYF.

This rearrangement joins TRBV30 to TRBJ2-1; a possible D gene is TRBD1 (6 bases). Germline CDR1 reads GTSNPN; CDR2 reads SVGIG (reference sequence). The V and J ends lost 5 bases and 9 bases respectively, with 14 bases between them. The CDR3 extends over 12 amino acids. The CDR3 nucleotides read TGTGCCTGGGGGGCTTGGACAGTTGAGCAGTTCTTC. Its protein product is CAWGAWTVEQFF.

This clone was seen once. The chain links TRBV5-1 to TRBJ2-5, with D possibly matching TRBD2 (5 bases). This CDR3 contains 15 residues. Germline CDR1 and CDR2: SGHRS and YFSETQ. Trimming cost V 4 bases and J 4 bases, with 17 bases left between them. The CDR3 loop reads CASSPQRVGGETQYF. CDR3 nucleotides: TGCGCCAGCAGCCCCCAGAGGGTCGGAGGAGAGACCCAGTACTTC.

V gene TRBV6-1 combines with J gene TRBJ1-5, with D uncertain. Trimming stripped 7 bases from V and 0 bases from J, with 13 bases between. Germline V gene data show CDR1 as MNHNS and CDR2 as SASEGT. This CDR3 is 15 amino acids long. In DNA, the CDR3 is TGTGCCAGCACCAACAGCCTTTATAGCAATCAGCCCCAGCATTTT. Encoded protein: CASTNSLYSNQPQHF.

This chain links TRBV12-2 with TRBJ2-7; the table assigns TRBD2, which was not confirmed against the DNA. TRBV12-2 is a pseudogene. The CDR3 is made up of 15 amino acids. CDR3 region: CASRFNPGVFYEQYF. The CDR3 DNA is TGTGCAAGTCGCTTCAATCCCGGGGTTTTCTACGAGCAGTACTTC.

The DNA of the CDR3 is TGTGCCAGCAGCTTATTAACTAGCGGGGGCCATAGCACAGATACGCAGTATTTT. Residues: CASSLLTSGGHSTDTQYF. The V and J genes are TRBV7-8 and TRBJ2-3, with 11 bases identical to TRBD2. The CDR3 loop spans 18 amino acids. V lost 2 bases, J lost 0 bases, and 7 bases stayed unmatched. Germline lookup yields CDR1 SGHVS and CDR2 FQNEAQ.

CDR3 bases: TGTGCTAGTGGTCGATCCCGGGACGGTAGCAATCAGCCCCAGCATTTT. It yields the protein CASGRSRDGSNQPQHF. The chain joins TRBV12-5 to TRBJ1-5; possibly TRBD1 for D (5 bases). V dropped 5 bases and J dropped 0 bases, with 14 bases sitting between them. Germline values: CDR1 LGHNT, CDR2 FRNRAP. CDR3 length equals 16 residues.

V and J are TRBV14 and TRBJ1-2; maybe TRBD1 (5 bases). V was cut by 0 bases and J by 2 bases, with 16 bases left in between. This CDR3 has 17 residues. The germline gives CDR1 SGHDN, CDR2 FVKESK. CDR3 sequence: CASSQERGVITNYGYTF. CDR3 in DNA: TGTGCCAGCAGCCAAGAAAGGGGAGTCATTACAAACTATGGCTACACCTTC.

This chain links TRBV5-3 with TRBJ1-2, with D unclear. TRBV5-3 is filed as an ORF, its function uncertain. This CDR3 region has 11 residues. Between the trimmed V and J ends, which lost 10 bases and 3 bases, there was a span of 10 bases. The CDR3 nucleotides are TGTGCCGTGTGTTGGGACTATGGCTACACCTTC. Protein product: CAVCWDYGYTF.

The chain has TRBV14 and TRBJ2-2; no firm D call. V was pared by 1 base and J by 4 bases, with 4 bases between. Germline CDR1 is SGHDN and CDR2 is FVKESK. This CDR3 region has 13 residues. The CDR3: CASSQVPTGELFF. CDR3 sequence (DNA): TGTGCCAGCAGCCAAGTCCCCACCGGGGAGCTGTTTTTT.

The V gene is TRBV7-8, the J gene TRBJ1-6; D unclear. Looked up from germline, CDR1 is SGHVS and CDR2 is FQNEAQ. Trimming took off 2 bases at V and 1 base at J, with 9 bases between the two ends. This CDR3 is built from 16 residues. The CDR3 DNA is TGTGCCAGCAGCTTAAATACAGCGTCCTATAATTCACCCCTCCACTTT. Encoded protein: CASSLNTASYNSPLHF.

V is TRBV12-5 and J is TRBJ2-1, with 12 bases fitting TRBD2. Losses at the gene ends were 3 bases for V and 0 bases for J; bases not matched to a gene: 3. The CDR3 has 17 amino acids. Per the germline V gene, CDR1 is LGHNT and CDR2 is FRNRAP. The CDR3: CASGLGTSGSSYNEQFF. The CDR3 DNA sequence: TGTGCTAGTGGTTTAGGGACTAGCGGGTCCTCCTACAATGAGCAGTTCTTC.